A single sample is the source of the 10 T cell receptor beta chains below, sequenced in a study of T cell changes during pregnancy in multiple sclerosis. Sequenced by immunoSEQ multiplex PCR; TCRdb stores in-frame clones only, minus some. The table lists tens of thousands of clones, 90% to 95% of them singletons. The sequences come from CD8+ T cells from peripheral blood mononuclear cells, collected before pregnancy. Receptors were obtained from a female donor with multiple sclerosis, enrolled in a pregnancy study.

This rearrangement joins TRBV6-5 to TRBJ1-1; D remains ambiguous. There are 12 residues in the CDR3. Trimming pared 5 bases from V and 2 bases from J, leaving 6 bases between. Germline CDR1 MNHEY, CDR2 SVGAGI. The CDR3 is CASSRSNTEAFF. The CDR3 bases are TGTGCCAGCAGTCGTAGCAACACTGAAGCTTTCTTT.

The chain combines TRBV6-5 with TRBJ2-1; TRBD1 is a possible D gene (5 bases). CDR3 length: 16 residues. Trimming took 1 base from V and 6 from J, leaving 16 bases between them. CDR1 MNHEY and CDR2 SVGAGI come from the germline V gene. DNA for the CDR3: TGTGCCAGCAGTTACTTGCAGGGCGAGGTTTTCAATGAGCAGTTCTTC. Encoded protein: CASSYLQGEVFNEQFF.

This clone was counted only a few times. The chain uses TRBV19 and TRBJ1-1, with D hard to call. This CDR3 region has 12 residues. Germline assignment: CDR1 LNHDA and CDR2 SQIVND (reference sequence). With 7 bases removed from V and 1 base from J, the gap between germline ends came to 7 bases. The CDR3 bases are TGTGCCAGTACGACGGGGAACACTGAAGCTTTCTTT. Its translation is CASTTGNTEAFF.

V gene TRBV9 combines with J gene TRBJ1-4, with 10 positions matching TRBD1. This CDR3 comprises 15 residues. The germline V gene encodes CDR1 SGDLS and CDR2 YYNGEE. V lost 3 bases, J lost 7 bases, and 6 bases stayed unmatched. CDR3 in DNA: TGTGCCAGCAGCGAAACGGACAGGGGGAGTGAAAAACTGTTTTTT. Its translation is CASSETDRGSEKLFF.

The rearrangement joins TRBV7-3 to TRBJ1-1; perhaps TRBD1 as D (5 bases). In germline, CDR1 is SGHTA, CDR2 FQGTGA. The CDR3 contains 15 residues. Trimming took off 1 base at V and 0 bases at J, with 9 bases between the two ends. The CDR3 region is CASSLMGGMNTEAFF. Here the CDR3 DNA reads TGTGCCAGCAGCTTAATGGGGGGGATGAACACTGAAGCTTTCTTT. Full variable domain (missing parts from reference TRBV7-3 and TRBJ1-1): GAGVSQTPSNKVTEKGKYVELRCDPISGHTALYWYRQSLGQGPEFLIYFQGTGAADDSGLPNDRFFAVRPEGSVSTLKIQRTERGDSAVYLCASSLMGGMNTEAFFGQGTRLTVV.

The J gene is TRBJ1-2, the V gene TRBV2; D is possibly TRBD1 (5 bases). Germline CDR1 is SNHLY and CDR2 is FYNNEI. Trimming left V 5 bases short and J 4 bases short, with 14 bases between. The CDR3 runs to 14 residues. The CDR3 bases are TGTGCCAGCAGTATCCAGACCCAGGGCTATGGCTACACCTTC. It yields the protein CASSIQTQGYGYTF.

This chain uses TRBV2 with TRBJ1-4; no reliable D call. The CDR3 extends over 15 amino acids. The germline V and J ends were trimmed by 2 bases and 7 bases, with 14 bases remaining between them. From germline, CDR1 is SNHLY and CDR2 FYNNEI. CDR3 in amino acids: CASSELAGYGEKLFF. CDR3 DNA sequence: TGTGCCAGCAGTGAATTGGCGGGATATGGTGAAAAACTGTTTTTT.

The chain joins TRBV7-8 to TRBJ2-7, with a tentative D call TRBD1 (6 bases). Germline CDR1 reads SGHVS; CDR2 reads FQNEAQ. The CDR3 contains 15 residues. Trimming left V 6 bases short and J 3 bases short, with 18 bases between. The CDR3 here is CASRSDRDTDYEQYF. CDR3 in DNA: TGTGCCAGCAGAAGTGACCGGGACACAGACTACGAGCAGTACTTC.

The gene calls are TRBV2 and TRBJ2-5; 7 positions match TRBD2. The J segment lost 0 bases and the V segment lost 7 bases, leaving 2 bases of the junction unmatched. The germline V gene has CDR1 SNHLY and CDR2 FYNNEI. The CDR3 is 13 amino acids. The CDR3 coding sequence is TGTGCCAGCACGGCGGGGGACCAAGAGACCCAGTACTTC. Protein sequence: CASTAGDQETQYF.

V is TRBV27 and J is TRBJ1-2; a possible D gene is TRBD1 (5 bases). The CDR3 is 13 residues long. Trimming stripped 3 bases from V and 4 bases from J, with 9 bases between. Germline V gene data show CDR1 as MNHEY and CDR2 as SMNVEV (reference sequence). The CDR3 sequence: CASSLGGSYGYTF. As DNA, the CDR3 is TGTGCCAGCAGTTTGGGGGGTTCCTATGGCTACACCTTC.